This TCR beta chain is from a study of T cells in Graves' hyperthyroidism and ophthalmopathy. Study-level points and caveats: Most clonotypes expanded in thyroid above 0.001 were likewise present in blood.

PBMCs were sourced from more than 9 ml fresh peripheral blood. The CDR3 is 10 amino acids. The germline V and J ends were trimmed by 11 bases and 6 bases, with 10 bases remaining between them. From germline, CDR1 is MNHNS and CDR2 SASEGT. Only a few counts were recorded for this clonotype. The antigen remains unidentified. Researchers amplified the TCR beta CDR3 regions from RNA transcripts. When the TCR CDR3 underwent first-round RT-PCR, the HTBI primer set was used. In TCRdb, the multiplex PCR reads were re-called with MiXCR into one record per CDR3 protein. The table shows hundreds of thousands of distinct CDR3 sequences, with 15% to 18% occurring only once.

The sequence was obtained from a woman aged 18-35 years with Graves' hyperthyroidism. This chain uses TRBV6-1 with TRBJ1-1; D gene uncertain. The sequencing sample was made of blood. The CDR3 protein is CAAVGSEAFF. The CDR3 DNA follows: TGTGCCGCTGTCGGCTCTGAAGCTTTCTTT.